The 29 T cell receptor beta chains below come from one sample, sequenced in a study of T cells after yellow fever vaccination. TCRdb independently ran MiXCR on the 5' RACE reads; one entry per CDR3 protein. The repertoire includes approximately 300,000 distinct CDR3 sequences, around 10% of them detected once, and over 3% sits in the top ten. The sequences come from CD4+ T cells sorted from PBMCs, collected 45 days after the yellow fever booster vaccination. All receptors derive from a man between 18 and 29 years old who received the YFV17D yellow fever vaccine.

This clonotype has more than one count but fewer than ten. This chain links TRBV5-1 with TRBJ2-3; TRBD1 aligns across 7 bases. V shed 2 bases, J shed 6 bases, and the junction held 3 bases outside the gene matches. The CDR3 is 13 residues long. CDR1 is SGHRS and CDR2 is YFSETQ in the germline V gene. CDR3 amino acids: CASSFLGGDTQYF. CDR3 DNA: TGCGCCAGCAGCTTCTTAGGGGGCGATACGCAGTATTTT. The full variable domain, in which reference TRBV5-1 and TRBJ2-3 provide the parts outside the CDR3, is KAGVTQTPRYLIKTRGQQVTLSCSPISGHRSVSWYQQTPGQGLQFLFEYFSETQRNKGNFPGRFSGRQFSNSRSEMNVSTLELGDSALYLCASSFLGGDTQYFGPGTRLTVL.

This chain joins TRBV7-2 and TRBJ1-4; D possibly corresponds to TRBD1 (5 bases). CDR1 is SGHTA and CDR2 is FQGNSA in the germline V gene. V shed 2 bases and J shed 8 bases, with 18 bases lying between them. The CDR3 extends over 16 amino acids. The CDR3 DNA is TGTGCCAGCAGCTTAAGGGCGACGGTGGGGGGGGAAAAACTGTTTTTT. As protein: CASSLRATVGGEKLFF.

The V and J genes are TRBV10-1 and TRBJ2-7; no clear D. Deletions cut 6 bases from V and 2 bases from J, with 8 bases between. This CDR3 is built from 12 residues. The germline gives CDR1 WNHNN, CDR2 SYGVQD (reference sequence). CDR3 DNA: TGCGCCAGCAGGAAGACGGCCTACGAGCAGTACTTC. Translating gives CASRKTAYEQYF.

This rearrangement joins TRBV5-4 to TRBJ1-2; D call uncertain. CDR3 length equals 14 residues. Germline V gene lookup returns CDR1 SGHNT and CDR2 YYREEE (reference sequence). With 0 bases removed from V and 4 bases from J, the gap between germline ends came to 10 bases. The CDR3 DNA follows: TGTGCCAGCAGCTTGGCCAGCGCAGCCTATGGCTACACCTTC. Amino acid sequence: CASSLASAAYGYTF.

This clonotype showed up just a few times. CDR3 amino acids: CASSSQGGEKLFF. CDR3 bases: TGTGCCAGCAGCTCCCAGGGAGGGGAAAAACTGTTTTTT. The chain combines TRBV7-2 with TRBJ1-4; D may be TRBD1 (5 bases). Trimming cost V 4 bases and J 8 bases, with 11 bases left between them. This CDR3 is 13 amino acids long. Germline values: CDR1 SGHTA, CDR2 FQGNSA.

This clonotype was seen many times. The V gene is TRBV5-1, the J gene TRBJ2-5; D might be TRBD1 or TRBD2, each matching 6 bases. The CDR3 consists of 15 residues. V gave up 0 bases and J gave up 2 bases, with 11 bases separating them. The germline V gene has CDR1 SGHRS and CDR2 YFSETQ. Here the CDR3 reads CASSLAVGGQETQYF. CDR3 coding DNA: TGCGCCAGCAGCTTGGCCGTAGGGGGGCAAGAGACCCAGTACTTC. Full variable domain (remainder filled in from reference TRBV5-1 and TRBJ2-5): KAGVTQTPRYLIKTRGQQVTLSCSPISGHRSVSWYQQTPGQGLQFLFEYFSETQRNKGNFPGRFSGRQFSNSRSEMNVSTLELGDSALYLCASSLAVGGQETQYFGPGTRLLVL.

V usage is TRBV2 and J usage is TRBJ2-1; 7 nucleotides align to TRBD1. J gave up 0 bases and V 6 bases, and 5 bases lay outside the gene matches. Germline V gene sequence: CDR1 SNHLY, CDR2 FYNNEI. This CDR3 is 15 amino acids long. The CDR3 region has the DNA TGTGCCAGCAGAGGGGGCCTGAACTCCTACAATGAGCAGTTCTTC. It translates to CASRGGLNSYNEQFF.

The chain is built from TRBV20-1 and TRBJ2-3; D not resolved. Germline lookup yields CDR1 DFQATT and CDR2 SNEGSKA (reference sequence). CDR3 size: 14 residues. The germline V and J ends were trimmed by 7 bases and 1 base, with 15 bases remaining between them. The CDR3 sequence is CSVGLASGTDTQYF. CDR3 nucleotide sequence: TGCAGTGTCGGTTTGGCTAGTGGCACAGATACGCAGTATTTT.

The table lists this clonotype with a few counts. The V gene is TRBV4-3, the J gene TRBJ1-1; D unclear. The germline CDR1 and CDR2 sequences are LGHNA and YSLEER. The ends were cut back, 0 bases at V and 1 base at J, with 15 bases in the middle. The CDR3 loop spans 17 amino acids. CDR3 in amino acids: CASSQEGRGLSNTEAFF. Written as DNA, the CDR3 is TGCGCCAGCAGCCAAGAAGGGCGAGGGCTCTCGAACACTGAAGCTTTCTTT.

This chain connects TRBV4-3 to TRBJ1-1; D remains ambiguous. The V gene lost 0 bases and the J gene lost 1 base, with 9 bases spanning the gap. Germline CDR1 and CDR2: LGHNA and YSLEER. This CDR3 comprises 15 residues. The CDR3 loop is CASSQDGQPNTEAFF. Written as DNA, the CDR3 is TGCGCCAGCAGCCAAGATGGGCAGCCGAACACTGAAGCTTTCTTT.

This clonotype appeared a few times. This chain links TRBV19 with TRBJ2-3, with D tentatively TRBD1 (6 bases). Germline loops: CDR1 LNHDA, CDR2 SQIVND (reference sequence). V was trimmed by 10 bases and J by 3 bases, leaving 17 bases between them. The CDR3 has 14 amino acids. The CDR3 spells CATKGEIRTDTQYF. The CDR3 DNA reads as TGTGCCACGAAGGGGGAGATCCGAACAGATACGCAGTATTTT.

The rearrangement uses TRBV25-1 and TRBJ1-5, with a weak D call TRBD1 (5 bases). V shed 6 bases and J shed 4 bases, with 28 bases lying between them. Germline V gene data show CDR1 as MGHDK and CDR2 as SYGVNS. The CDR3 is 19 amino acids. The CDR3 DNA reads TGTGCCAGCAGGACCCGGCCGACCGGGGCCCAGGGTCGTAATCAGCCCCAGCATTTT. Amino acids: CASRTRPTGAQGRNQPQHF. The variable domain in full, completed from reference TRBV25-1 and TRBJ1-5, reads EADIYQTPRYLVIGTGKKITLECSQTMGHDKMYWYQQDPGMELHLIHYSYGVNSTEKGDLSSESTVSRIRTEHFPLTLESARPSHTSQYLCASRTRPTGAQGRNQPQHFGDGTRLSIL.

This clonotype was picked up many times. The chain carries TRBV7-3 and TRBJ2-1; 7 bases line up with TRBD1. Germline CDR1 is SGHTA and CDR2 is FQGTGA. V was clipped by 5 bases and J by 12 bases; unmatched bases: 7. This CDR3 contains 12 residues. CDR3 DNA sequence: TGTGCCAGCAGCACCCCAGGGGGTCGGCAGTTCTTC. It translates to CASSTPGGRQFF.

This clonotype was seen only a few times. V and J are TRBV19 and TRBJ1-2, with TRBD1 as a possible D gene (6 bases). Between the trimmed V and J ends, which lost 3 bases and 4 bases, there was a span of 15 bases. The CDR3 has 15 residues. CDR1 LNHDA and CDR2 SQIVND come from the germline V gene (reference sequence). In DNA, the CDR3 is TGTGCCAGTAGTATGGACGCAGGGGACGGCTATGGCTACACCTTC. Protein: CASSMDAGDGYGYTF.

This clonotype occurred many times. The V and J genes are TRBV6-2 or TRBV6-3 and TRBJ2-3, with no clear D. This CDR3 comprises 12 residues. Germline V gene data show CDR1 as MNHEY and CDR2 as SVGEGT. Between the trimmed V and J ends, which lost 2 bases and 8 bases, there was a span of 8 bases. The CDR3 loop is CASSYGPGTQYF. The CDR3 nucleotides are TGTGCCAGCAGTTACGGGCCGGGTACGCAGTATTTT.

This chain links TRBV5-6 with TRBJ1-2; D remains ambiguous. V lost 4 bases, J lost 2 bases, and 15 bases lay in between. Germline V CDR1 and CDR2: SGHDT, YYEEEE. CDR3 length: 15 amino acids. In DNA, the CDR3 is TGTGCCAGCAGCCTGGATGAGGGTGGAAACTATGGCTACACCTTC. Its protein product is CASSLDEGGNYGYTF.

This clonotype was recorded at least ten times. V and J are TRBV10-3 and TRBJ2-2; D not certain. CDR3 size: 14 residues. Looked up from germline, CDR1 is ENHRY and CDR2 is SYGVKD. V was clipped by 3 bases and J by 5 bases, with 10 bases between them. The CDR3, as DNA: TGTGCCATCAGTGACCGAACAGATACCGGGGAGCTGTTTTTT. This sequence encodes CAISDRTDTGELFF.

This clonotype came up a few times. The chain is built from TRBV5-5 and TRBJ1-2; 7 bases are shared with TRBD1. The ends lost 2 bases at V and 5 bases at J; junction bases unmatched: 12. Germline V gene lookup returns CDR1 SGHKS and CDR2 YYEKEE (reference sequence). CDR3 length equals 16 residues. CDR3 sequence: CASSLKGADQGYGYTF. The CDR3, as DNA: TGTGCCAGCAGCTTAAAGGGGGCCGACCAGGGATATGGCTACACCTTC.

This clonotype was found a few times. CDR3 sequence (DNA): TGTGCCAGCTTGGACCTCACCTCTGGAAACACCATATATTTT. This encodes CASLDLTSGNTIYF. The chain uses TRBV6-6 and TRBJ1-3; D is unresolved. The CDR3 contains 14 residues. The germline gives CDR1 MNHNY, CDR2 SVGAGI (reference sequence). The V and J ends lost 8 bases and 0 bases respectively, with 11 bases between them.

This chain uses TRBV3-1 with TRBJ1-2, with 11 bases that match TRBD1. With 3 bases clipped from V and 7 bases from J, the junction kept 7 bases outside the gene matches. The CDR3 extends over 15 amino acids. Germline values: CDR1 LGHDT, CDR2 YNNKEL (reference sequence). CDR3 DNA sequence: TGTGCCAGCAGCCAGTCCGGGACAGGGGGAGGTGGCTACACCTTC. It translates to CASSQSGTGGGGYTF.

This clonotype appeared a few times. CDR3 in DNA: TGCAGTGCTGACCGGCGAGCGGGGGGCCAAGAGACCCAGTACTTC. Its protein product is CSADRRAGGQETQYF. The chain has TRBV20-1 and TRBJ2-5, with TRBD2 matching 9 bases. The CDR3 loop spans 15 amino acids. Germline V lookup: CDR1 DFQATT, CDR2 SNEGSKA (reference sequence). Trimming took 5 bases from V and 1 from J; bases not matched to a gene: 8.

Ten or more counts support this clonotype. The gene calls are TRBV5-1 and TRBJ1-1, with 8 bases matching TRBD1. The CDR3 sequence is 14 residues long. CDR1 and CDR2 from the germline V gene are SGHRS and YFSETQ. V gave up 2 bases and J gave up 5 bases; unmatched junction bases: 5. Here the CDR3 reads CASSFTGGGTEAFF. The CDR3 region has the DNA TGCGCCAGCAGCTTTACAGGGGGGGGAACTGAAGCTTTCTTT.

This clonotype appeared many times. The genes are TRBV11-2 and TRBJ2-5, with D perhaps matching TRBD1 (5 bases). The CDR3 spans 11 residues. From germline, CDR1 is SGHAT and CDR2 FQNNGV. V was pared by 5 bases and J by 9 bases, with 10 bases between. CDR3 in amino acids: CASSPGPSQYF. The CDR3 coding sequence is TGTGCCAGCAGCCCAGGGCCTTCCCAGTACTTC.

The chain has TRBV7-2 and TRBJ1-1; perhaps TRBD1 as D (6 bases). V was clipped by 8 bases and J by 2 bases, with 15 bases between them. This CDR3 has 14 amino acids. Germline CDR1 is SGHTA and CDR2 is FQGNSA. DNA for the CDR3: TGTGCCAGCGAACGGGGGGCGTTCAACACTGAAGCTTTCTTT. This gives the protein CASERGAFNTEAFF. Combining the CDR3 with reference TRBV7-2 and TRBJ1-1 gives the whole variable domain GAGVSQSPSNKVTEKGKDVELRCDPISGHTALYWYRQSLGQGLEFLIYFQGNSAPDKSGLPSDRFSAERTGGSVSTLTIQRTQQEDSAVYLCASERGAFNTEAFFGQGTRLTVV.

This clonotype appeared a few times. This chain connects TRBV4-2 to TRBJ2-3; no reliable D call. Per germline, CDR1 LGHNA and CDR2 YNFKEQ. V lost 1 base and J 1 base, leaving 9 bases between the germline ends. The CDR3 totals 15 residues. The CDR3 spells CASSQGPQGTDTQYF. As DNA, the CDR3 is TGTGCCAGCAGCCAAGGTCCTCAGGGCACAGATACGCAGTATTTT.

CDR3 protein: CASSFTGNTIYF. For the CDR3, the DNA is TGTGCCAGCAGTTTCACTGGAAACACCATATATTTT. The chain combines TRBV12-3 or TRBV12-4 with TRBJ1-3; the D is unclear. The CDR3 loop spans 12 amino acids. V lost 3 bases, J lost 2 bases, and 2 bases lay in between.

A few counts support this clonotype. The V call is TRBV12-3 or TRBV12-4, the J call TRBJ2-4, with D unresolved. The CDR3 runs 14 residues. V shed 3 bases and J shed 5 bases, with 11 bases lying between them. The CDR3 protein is CASSLGGSQNIQYF. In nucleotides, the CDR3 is TGTGCCAGCAGTTTGGGTGGGTCCCAAAACATTCAGTACTTC.

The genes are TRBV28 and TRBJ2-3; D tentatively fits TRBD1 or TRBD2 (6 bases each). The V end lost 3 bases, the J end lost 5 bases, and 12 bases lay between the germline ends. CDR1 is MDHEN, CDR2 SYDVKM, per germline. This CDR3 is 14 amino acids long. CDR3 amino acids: CASSFFGGGDTQYF. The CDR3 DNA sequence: TGTGCCAGCAGTTTCTTCGGGGGCGGAGATACGCAGTATTTT.

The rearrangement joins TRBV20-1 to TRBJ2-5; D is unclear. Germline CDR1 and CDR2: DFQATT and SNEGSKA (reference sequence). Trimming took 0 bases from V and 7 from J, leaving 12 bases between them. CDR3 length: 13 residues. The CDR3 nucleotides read TGCAGTGCTAGAGAGGTCTACGATGGGACCCAGTACTTC. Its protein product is CSAREVYDGTQYF.